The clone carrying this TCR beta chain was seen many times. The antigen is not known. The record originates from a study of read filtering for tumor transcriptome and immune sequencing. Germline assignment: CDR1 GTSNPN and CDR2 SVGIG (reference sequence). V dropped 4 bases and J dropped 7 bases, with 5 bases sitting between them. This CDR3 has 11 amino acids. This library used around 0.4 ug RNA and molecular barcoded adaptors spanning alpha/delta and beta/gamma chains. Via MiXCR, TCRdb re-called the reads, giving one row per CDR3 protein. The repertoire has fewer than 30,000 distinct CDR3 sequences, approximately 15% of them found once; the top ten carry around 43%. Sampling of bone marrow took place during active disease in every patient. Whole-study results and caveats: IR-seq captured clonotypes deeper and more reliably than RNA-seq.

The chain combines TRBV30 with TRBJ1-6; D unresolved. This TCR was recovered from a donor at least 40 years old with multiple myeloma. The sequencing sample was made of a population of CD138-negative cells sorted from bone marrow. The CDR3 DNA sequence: TGTGCCTGGAATGCAAATTCACCCCTCCACTTT. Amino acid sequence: CAWNANSPLHF.